The clone carrying this TCR beta chain was picked up one time. Its antigen is undetermined. This specimen comes from a study of Ad26.COV2.S vaccination and SARS-CoV-2 variants. Treatment described: over 15 received Ad26.COV2.S at low or high dose, single or two shots; a few received placebo; per-sample allocation not given. At day 63 after the first vaccine or placebo injection, samples were drawn. Cohort 1b enrolled adults aged 18-55 years in Boston. The vaccine antigen was prefusion-stabilized Wuhan SARS-CoV-2 spike. The table came from immunoSEQ multiplex PCR; TCRdb's copy has only in-frame clones and leaves some out. The sample records a few hundred thousand clones, 88% being singletons. The study, taken as a whole, reports: Vaccine recipients and placebo recipients showed similar non-spike TCR breadth. In vaccinated individuals, spike-specific CD8+ and CD4+ T cell responses reportedly displayed substantial breadth.

The CDR3 consists of 14 residues. The V gene's germline CDR1 is GTSNPN and CDR2 SVGIG (reference sequence). Trimming cost V 0 bases and J 4 bases, with 7 bases left between them. This chain uses TRBV30 with TRBJ1-6, with a possible D match to TRBD1 (5 bases). The TCR was taken from a person aged 18-65 years who received the Ad26.COV2.S COVID-19 vaccine or a placebo. The input for sequencing was peripheral blood, taken in a trial of Ad26.COV2.S vaccine versus placebo. CDR3 amino acids: CAWSVRGYNSPLHF. CDR3 nucleotides: TGTGCCTGGAGTGTACGGGGGTATAATTCACCCCTCCACTTT.